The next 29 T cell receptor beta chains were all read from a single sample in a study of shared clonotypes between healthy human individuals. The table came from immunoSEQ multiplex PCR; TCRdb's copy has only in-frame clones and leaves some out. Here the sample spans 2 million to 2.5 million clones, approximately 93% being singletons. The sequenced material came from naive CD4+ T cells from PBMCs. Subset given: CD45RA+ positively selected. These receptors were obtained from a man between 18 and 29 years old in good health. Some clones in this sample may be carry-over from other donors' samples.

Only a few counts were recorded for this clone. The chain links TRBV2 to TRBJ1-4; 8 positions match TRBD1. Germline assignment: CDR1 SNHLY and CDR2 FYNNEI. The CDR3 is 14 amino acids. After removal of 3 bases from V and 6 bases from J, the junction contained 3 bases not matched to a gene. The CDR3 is CASSDTGGYEKLFF. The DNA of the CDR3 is TGTGCCAGCAGTGATACAGGGGGGTATGAAAAACTGTTTTTT.

CDR3 nucleotides: TGTGCCAGCAGCTTGGCCTGGGACAGGGACTCCTACGAGCAGTACTTC. Its translation: CASSLAWDRDSYEQYF. V is TRBV5-4 and J is TRBJ2-7; 9 bases are shared with TRBD1. CDR1 and CDR2 from the germline V gene are SGHNT and YYREEE (reference sequence). The trim removed 0 bases at V and 0 bases at J, leaving 4 bases unmatched. The CDR3 extends over 16 amino acids.

CDR3 amino acids: CSAVVGGQIYEQYF. The CDR3 region has the DNA TGCAGCGCCGTGGTGGGCGGACAGATCTACGAGCAGTACTTC. This sequence joins TRBV29-1 and TRBJ2-7; possible D gene TRBD1, 6 bases. The CDR3 has 14 residues. The V gene's germline CDR1 is SQVTM and CDR2 ANQGSEA. The V end lost 7 bases, the J end lost 3 bases, and 19 bases lay between the germline ends.

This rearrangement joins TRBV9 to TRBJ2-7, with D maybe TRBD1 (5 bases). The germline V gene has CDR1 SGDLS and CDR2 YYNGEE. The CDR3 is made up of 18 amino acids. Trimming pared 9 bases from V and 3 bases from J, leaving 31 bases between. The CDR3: CATAITNLRQGKIYEQYF. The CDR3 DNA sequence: TGTGCCACCGCTATCACAAACCTAAGGCAGGGTAAGATCTACGAGCAGTACTTC. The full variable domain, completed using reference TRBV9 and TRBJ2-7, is DSGVTQTPKHLITATGQRVTLRCSPRSGDLSVYWYQQSLDQGLQFLIQYYNGEERAKGNILERFSAQQFPDLHSELNLSSLELGDSALYFCATAITNLRQGKIYEQYFGPGTRLTVT.

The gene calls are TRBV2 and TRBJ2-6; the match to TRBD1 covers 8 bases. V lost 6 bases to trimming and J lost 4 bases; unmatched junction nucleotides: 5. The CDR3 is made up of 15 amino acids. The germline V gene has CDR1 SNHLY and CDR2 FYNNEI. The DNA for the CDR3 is TGTGCCAGCAGGAAACAGGGGGACGGGGCCAACGTCCTGACTTTC. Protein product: CASRKQGDGANVLTF.

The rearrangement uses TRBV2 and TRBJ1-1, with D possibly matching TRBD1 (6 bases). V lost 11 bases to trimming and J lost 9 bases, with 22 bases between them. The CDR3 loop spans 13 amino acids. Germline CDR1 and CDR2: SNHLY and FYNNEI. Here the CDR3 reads CAASPRAGVQAFF. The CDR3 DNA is TGTGCCGCATCCCCCCGTGCAGGGGTACAAGCTTTCTTT.

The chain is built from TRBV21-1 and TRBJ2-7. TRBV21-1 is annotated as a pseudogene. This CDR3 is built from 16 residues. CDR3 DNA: TGTGCCAGCAGCGGGGCTACCCCGGACTTTCCCTACGAGCAGTACTTC. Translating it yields CASSGATPDFPYEQYF.

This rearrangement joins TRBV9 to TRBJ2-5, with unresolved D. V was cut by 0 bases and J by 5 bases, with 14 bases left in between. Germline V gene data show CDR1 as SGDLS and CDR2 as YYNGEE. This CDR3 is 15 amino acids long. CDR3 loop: CASSVGGFGKETQYF. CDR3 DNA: TGTGCCAGCAGCGTAGGCGGTTTTGGGAAGGAGACCCAGTACTTC.

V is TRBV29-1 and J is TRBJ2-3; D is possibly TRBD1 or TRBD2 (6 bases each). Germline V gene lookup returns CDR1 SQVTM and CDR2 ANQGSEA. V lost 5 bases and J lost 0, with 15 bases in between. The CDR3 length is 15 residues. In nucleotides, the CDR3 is TGCAGCGTTCCTCCGAGGGGGGTAAGCACAGATACGCAGTATTTT. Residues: CSVPPRGVSTDTQYF.

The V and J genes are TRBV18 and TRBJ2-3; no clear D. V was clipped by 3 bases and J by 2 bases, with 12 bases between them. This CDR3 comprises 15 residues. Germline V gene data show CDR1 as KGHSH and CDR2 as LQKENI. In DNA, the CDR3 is TGTGCCAGCTCACCGCAACTTGCTACCACAGATACGCAGTATTTT. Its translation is CASSPQLATTDTQYF.

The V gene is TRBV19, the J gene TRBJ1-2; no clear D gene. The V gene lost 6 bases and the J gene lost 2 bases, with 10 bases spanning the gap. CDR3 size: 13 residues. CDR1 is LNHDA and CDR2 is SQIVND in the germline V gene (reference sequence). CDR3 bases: TGTGCCAGTAGGGGAGACGGGAACTATGGCTACACCTTC. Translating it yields CASRGDGNYGYTF.

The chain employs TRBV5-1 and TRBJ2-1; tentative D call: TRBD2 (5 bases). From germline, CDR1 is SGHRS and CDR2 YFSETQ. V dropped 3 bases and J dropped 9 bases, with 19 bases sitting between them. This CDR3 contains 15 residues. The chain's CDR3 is CASSSVASVGGEQFF. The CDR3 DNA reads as TGCGCCAGCAGCTCGGTAGCGTCCGTCGGAGGTGAGCAGTTCTTC.

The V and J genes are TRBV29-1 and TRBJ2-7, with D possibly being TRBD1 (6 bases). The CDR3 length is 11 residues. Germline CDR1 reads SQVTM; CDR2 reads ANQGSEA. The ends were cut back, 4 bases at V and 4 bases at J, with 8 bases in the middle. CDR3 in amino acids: CSVGGQYEQYF. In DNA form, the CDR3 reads TGCAGCGTTGGAGGACAGTACGAGCAGTACTTC.

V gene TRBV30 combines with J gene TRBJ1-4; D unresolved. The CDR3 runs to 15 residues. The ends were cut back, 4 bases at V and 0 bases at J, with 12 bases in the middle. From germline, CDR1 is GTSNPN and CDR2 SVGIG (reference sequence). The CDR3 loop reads CAWNRDSATNEKLFF. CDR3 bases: TGTGCCTGGAATCGGGATTCCGCAACTAATGAAAAACTGTTTTTT.

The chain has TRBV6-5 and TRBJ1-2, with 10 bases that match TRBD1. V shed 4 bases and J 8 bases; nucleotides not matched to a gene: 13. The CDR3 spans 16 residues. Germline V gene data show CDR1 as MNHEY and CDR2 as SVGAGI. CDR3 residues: CASSFARQGASGGYTF. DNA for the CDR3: TGTGCCAGCAGTTTCGCCCGACAGGGGGCTTCGGGAGGCTACACCTTC.

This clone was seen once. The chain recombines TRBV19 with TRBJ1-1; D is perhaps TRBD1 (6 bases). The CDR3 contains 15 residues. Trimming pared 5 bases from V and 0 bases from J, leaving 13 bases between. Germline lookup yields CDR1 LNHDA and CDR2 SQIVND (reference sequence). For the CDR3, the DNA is TGTGCCAGTAGTCCCCAGACAGGCATGAACACTGAAGCTTTCTTT. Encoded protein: CASSPQTGMNTEAFF. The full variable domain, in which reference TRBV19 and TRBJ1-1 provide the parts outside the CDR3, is DGGITQSPKYLFRKEGQNVTLSCEQNLNHDAMYWYRQDPGQGLRLIYYSQIVNDFQKGDIAEGYSVSREKKESFPLTVTSAQKNPTAFYLCASSPQTGMNTEAFFGQGTRLTVV.

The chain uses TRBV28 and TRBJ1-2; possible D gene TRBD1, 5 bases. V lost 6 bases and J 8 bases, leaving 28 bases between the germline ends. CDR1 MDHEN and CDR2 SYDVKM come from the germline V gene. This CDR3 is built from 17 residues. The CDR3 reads CASRPHVGRAQESGYTF. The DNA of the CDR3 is TGTGCCAGCAGACCCCATGTGGGGCGAGCCCAAGAAAGCGGCTACACCTTC.

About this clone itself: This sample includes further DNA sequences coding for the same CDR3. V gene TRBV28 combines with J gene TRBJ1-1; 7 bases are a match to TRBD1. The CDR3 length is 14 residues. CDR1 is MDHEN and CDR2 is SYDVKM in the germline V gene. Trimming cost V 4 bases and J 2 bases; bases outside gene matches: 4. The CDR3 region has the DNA TGTGCCAGCAGTTCGCCAGGGGGAAACACTGAAGCTTTCTTT. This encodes CASSSPGGNTEAFF.

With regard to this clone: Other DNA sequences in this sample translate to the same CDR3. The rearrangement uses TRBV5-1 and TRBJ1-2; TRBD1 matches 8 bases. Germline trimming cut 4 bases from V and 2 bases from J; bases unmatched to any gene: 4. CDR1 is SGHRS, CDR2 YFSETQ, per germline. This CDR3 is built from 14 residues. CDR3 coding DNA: TGCGCCAGCAGCCCCCGGACAGGGAACTATGGCTACACCTTC. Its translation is CASSPRTGNYGYTF.

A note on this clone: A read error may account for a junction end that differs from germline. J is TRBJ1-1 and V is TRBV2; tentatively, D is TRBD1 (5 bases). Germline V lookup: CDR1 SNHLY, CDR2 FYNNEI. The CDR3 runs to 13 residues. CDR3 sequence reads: CASREGANTEAFF. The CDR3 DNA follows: TGTGCCAGCAGGGAAGGGGCAAACACTGAAGCTTTCTTT.

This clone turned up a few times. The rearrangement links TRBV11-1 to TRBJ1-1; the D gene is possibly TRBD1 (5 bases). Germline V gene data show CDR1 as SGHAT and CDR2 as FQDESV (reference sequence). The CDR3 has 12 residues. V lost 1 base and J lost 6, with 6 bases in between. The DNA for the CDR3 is TGTGCCAGCAGCTTAGAAGGGGCTGAAGCTTTCTTT. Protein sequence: CASSLEGAEAFF.

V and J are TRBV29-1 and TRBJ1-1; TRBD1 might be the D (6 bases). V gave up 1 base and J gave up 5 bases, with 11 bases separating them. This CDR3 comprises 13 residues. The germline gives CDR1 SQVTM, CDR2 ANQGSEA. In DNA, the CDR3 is TGCAGCGTTGAAGGGGGGGCGCGGACTGAAGCTTTCTTT. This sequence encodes CSVEGGARTEAFF. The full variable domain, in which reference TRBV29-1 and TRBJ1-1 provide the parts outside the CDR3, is SAVISQKPSRDICQRGTSLTIQCQVDSQVTMMFWYRQQPGQSLTLIATANQGSEATYESGFVIDKFPISRPNLTFSTLTVSNMSPEDSSIYLCSVEGGARTEAFFGQGTRLTVV.

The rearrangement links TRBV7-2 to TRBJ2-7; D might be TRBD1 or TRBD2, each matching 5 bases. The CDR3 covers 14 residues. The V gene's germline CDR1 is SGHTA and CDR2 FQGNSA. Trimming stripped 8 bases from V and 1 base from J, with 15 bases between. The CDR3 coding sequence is TGTGCCAGCTCCCCGGGACGTACATCCTACGAGCAGTACTTC. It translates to CASSPGRTSYEQYF.

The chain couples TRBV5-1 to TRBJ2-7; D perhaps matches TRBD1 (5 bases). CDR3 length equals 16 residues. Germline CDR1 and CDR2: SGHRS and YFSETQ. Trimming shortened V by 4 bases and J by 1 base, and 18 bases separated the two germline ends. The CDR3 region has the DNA TGCGCCAGCAGCCCAAACGTCCTCAGGGCGTCCTACGAGCAGTACTTC. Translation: CASSPNVLRASYEQYF.

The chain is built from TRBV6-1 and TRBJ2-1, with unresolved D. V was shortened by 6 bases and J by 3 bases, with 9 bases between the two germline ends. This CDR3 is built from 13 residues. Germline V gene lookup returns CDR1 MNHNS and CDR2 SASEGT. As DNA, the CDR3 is TGTGCCAGCAGCGGCGCCCACTACAATGAGCAGTTCTTC. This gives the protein CASSGAHYNEQFF.

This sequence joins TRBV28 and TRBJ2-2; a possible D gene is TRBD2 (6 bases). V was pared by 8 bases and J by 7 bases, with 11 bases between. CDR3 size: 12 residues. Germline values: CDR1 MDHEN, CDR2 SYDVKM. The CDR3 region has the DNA TGTGCCAGCGGGGGAGGTTTCGGGGAGCTGTTTTTT. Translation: CASGGGFGELFF.

The CDR3 loop is CASSYLQVSGNTIYF. The CDR3 DNA sequence: TGTGCCAGCAGCTACCTACAAGTATCTGGAAACACCATATATTTT. The chain employs TRBV7-9 and TRBJ1-3; unclear D gene. V shed 4 bases and J shed 1 base, with 11 bases lying between them. The CDR3 contains 15 residues. Germline CDR1 and CDR2: SEHNR and FQNEAQ (reference sequence).

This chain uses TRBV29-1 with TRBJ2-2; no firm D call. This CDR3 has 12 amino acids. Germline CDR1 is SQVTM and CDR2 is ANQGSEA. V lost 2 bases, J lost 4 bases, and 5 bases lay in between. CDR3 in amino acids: CSVEFGTGELFF. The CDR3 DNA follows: TGCAGCGTTGAATTCGGCACCGGGGAGCTGTTTTTT.

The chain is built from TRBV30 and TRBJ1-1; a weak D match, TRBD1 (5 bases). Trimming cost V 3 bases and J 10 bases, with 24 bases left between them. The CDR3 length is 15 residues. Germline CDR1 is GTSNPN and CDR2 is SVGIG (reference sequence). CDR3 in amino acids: CAWSIARAGPSTAFF. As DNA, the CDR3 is TGTGCCTGGAGCATCGCGCGGGCAGGGCCGTCTACAGCTTTCTTT. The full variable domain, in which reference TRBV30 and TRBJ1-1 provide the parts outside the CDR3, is SQTIHQWPATLVQPVGSPLSLECTVEGTSNPNLYWYRQAAGRGLQLLFYSVGIGQISSEVPQNLSASRPQDRQFILSSKKLLLSDSGFYLCAWSIARAGPSTAFFGQGTRLTVV.